This entry concerns a single TCR beta chain. No antigen is known for it. Nothing much larger sits one base from this clone, and base qualities are not available. The record originates from a study of radiotherapy plus CTLA-4 blockade in lung cancer (dated by TCRdb to the late 2010s). Looking at the study overall: Objective responses occurred in 18% of enrolled patients, and 30% to 35% achieved disease control.

The study tested focal radiation therapy combined with CTLA-4 blockade (ipilimumab) in patients with chemo-refractory metastatic non-small-cell lung cancer. Results the study describes overall, beyond this receptor: The strongest predictors of response were reported to be early dynamic shifts in blood T cell clones along with a rise in serum interferon-beta following radiation. After treatment with radiotherapy and ipilimumab, TCR clones that originated in tumors expanded in peripheral blood.

The cysteine opens and the phenylalanine closes a CDR3 of 13 amino acids. Only the CDR3 portion is preserved as DNA: 39 bases, with reading frame beginning at the first base. Per the germline V gene, SGHDN is the CDR1 and FVKESK is the CDR2. V is clipped by 0 bases and J by 9 bases, and the sequence between their germline boundaries is 9 bases long. Receptor libraries were prepared by the immunoSEQ multiplex PCR assay. What TCRdb holds here is the immuneACCESS table cut down to in-frame rearrangements. Part of the clones is not present; checked against another copy, under half of the missing clones reflect an unresolved V gene, and the others are unexplained. In all, the sample holds about 120,000 clones, and approximately 90% of those were seen once. Clones ranked in the top ten supply 6.9% of the sample.

This material consisted of peripheral blood, taken from a patient treated with radiotherapy plus ipilimumab. The V and J genes are TRBV14 and TRBJ2-1, and perhaps TRBD2 as D gene, on 6 matching bases. The receptor comes from a human donor with non-small cell lung cancer that progressed on radiotherapy plus ipilimumab. The CDR3 here reads CASSQDLGGEQFF. The DNA reads as follows: TGTGCCAGCAGCCAAGACTTGGGGGGTGAGCAGTTCTTC.